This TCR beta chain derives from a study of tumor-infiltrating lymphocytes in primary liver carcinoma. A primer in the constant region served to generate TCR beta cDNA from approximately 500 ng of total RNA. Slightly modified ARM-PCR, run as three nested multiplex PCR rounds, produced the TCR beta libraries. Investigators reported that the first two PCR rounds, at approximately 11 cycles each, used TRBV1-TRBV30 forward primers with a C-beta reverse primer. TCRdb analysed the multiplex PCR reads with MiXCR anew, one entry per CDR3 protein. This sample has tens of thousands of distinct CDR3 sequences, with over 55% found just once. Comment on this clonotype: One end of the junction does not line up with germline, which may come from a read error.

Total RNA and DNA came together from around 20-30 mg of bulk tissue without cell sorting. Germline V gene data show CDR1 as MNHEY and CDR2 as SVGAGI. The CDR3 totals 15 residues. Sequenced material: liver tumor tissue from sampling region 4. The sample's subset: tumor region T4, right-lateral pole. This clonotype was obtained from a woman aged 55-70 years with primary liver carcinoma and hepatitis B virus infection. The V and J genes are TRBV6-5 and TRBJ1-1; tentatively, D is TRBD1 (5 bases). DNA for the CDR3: TGTGTCAGCAGTTACGCTGGGGGAGTTGCCACTGAAGCTTTCTTT. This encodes CVSSYAGGVATEAFF.